This T cell receptor beta chain was documented in a study of blood T cell repertoires in COVID-19. The CDR3 contains 15 residues. The germline V gene encodes CDR1 SNHLY and CDR2 FYNNEI. Trimming stripped 2 bases from V and 3 bases from J, with 12 bases between. The repertoire was sequenced with immunoSEQ multiplex PCR; TCRdb's copy has only in-frame clones and lacks some. The sample holds roughly 240,000 clones; 80% to 90% are singletons and the top ten take around 2.4%. The receptor was isolated from a man aged 40-49 years who had recovered from COVID-19. The chain carries TRBV2 and TRBJ2-3; tentative D call: TRBD1 (5 bases). The sequencing input was peripheral blood. The CDR3 reads CASSERGWETDTQYF. The CDR3 bases are TGTGCCAGCAGTGAAAGGGGCTGGGAAACAGATACGCAGTATTTT.